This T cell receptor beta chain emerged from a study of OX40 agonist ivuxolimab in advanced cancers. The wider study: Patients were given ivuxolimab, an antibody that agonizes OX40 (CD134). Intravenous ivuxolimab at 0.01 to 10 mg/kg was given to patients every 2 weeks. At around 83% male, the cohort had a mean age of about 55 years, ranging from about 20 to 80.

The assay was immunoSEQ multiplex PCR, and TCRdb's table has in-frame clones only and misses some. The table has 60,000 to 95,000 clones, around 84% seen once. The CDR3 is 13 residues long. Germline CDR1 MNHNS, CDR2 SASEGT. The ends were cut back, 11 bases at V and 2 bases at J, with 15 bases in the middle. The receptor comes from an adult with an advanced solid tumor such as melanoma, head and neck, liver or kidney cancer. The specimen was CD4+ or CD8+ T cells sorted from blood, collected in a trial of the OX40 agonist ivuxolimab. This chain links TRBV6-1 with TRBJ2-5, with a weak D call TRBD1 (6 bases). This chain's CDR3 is CAFRTGTQETQYF. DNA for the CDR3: TGTGCCTTTCGAACCGGGACACAAGAGACCCAGTACTTC.